The 13 T cell receptor beta chains below all came from one sample that was sequenced in a study of blood T cell repertoires in COVID-19. The table came from immunoSEQ multiplex PCR; TCRdb's copy has only in-frame clones and leaves some out. The data show 68,000 or so clones, roughly 88% seen once. Material: peripheral blood. The origin of the receptors is a human donor in a cohort sampled during active COVID-19.

This clone was observed a single time. The chain employs TRBV19 and TRBJ1-6; D is undetermined. V was cut by 6 bases and J by 3 bases, with 12 bases left in between. The germline V gene encodes CDR1 LNHDA and CDR2 SQIVND (reference sequence). This CDR3 comprises 15 residues. The chain's CDR3 is CASRSAGDYNSPLHF. The CDR3 region has the DNA TGTGCCAGTAGGTCGGCCGGGGACTATAATTCACCCCTCCACTTT.

This clone was recorded only once. V and J are TRBV30 and TRBJ1-5, with D possibly matching TRBD1 (6 bases). With 2 bases removed from V and 6 bases from J, the gap between germline ends came to 11 bases. In germline, CDR1 is GTSNPN, CDR2 SVGIG (reference sequence). The CDR3 consists of 13 residues. DNA of the CDR3: TGTGCCTGGAGTTTTACAGGGCTTCAGCCCCAGCATTTT. This sequence encodes CAWSFTGLQPQHF.

V is TRBV9 and J is TRBJ1-5; D is ambiguous. The CDR3 runs 13 residues. The V end lost 2 bases, the J end lost 5 bases, and 8 bases lay between the germline ends. Germline V lookup: CDR1 SGDLS, CDR2 YYNGEE. CDR3 region: CASSVRVDQPQHF. CDR3 in DNA: TGTGCCAGCAGCGTTCGGGTTGATCAGCCCCAGCATTTT.

V gene TRBV10-2 combines with J gene TRBJ2-5, with TRBD2 matching over 11 bases. Looked up from germline, CDR1 is WSHSY and CDR2 is SAAADI. The CDR3 is 16 residues long. V was pared by 3 bases and J by 6 bases, with 9 bases of the junction left unmatched. The DNA of the CDR3 is TGCGCCAGCAGTGACCAAAGACTAGCGGGAAGGAAGACCCAGTACTTC. This encodes CASSDQRLAGRKTQYF.

The rearrangement uses TRBV5-4 and TRBJ1-2; D gene unclear. Trimming took off 4 bases at V and 8 bases at J, with 15 bases between the two ends. CDR1 SGHNT and CDR2 YYREEE come from the germline V gene (reference sequence). The CDR3 contains 13 residues. The CDR3 DNA reads TGTGCCAGCAGCGTGGACGGGATTAAAGGCTACACCTTC. Residues: CASSVDGIKGYTF.

J is TRBJ2-7 and V is TRBV5-1; a possible D gene is TRBD2 (6 bases). The CDR3 covers 12 residues. In germline, CDR1 is SGHRS, CDR2 YFSETQ. The V end was cut by 4 bases, the J end by 3 bases, with 8 bases between. The CDR3 DNA is TGCGCCAGCAGCGCGGGATTCTACGAGCAGTACTTC. It is translated as CASSAGFYEQYF.

The V call is TRBV3-1 (or the pseudogene TRBV3-2), the J call TRBJ1-4; TRBD1 might be the D (6 bases). Trimming removed 1 base at V and 6 bases at J, with 9 bases between. The length of the CDR3 is 14 residues. Germline V gene lookup returns CDR1 LGHDT and CDR2 YNNKEL (reference sequence). CDR3 in amino acids: CASSQGGGDEKLFF. In DNA form, the CDR3 reads TGTGCCAGCAGCCAAGGGGGGGGCGATGAAAAACTGTTTTTT.

This chain uses TRBV12-3 or TRBV12-4 with TRBJ1-6, with no clear D. V lost 6 bases and J lost 10, with 13 bases in between. The CDR3 is 13 amino acids. CDR3 DNA sequence: TGTGCCAGCAGGCCAATAGCTACCTCACCCCTCCACTTT. As protein: CASRPIATSPLHF.

V gene TRBV3-1 (or the pseudogene TRBV3-2) combines with J gene TRBJ2-3; the match to TRBD2 covers 9 bases. The V and J ends lost 4 bases and 0 bases, in that order; junction bases with no gene match: 5. CDR1 and CDR2 (germline): LGHDT, YNNKEL (reference sequence). The CDR3 totals 16 residues. CDR3 nucleotide sequence: TGTGCCAGCAGCCCGGCAAGCGGGGGGAGCACAGATACGCAGTATTTT. It is translated as CASSPASGGSTDTQYF.

This clone was recorded once. The chain recombines TRBV7-9 with TRBJ2-3, with 7 bases fitting TRBD2. V shed 10 bases, J shed 5 bases, and the junction held 3 bases outside the gene matches. CDR3 length: 11 amino acids. The germline V gene encodes CDR1 SEHNR and CDR2 FQNEAQ (reference sequence). The CDR3, as DNA: TGTGCCACCCCGGGGGGAGATACGCAGTATTTT. This translates into CATPGGDTQYF. Based on the CDR3 plus reference TRBV7-9 and TRBJ2-3, the full variable domain is DTGVSQNPRHKITKRGQNVTFRCDPISEHNRLYWYRQTLGQGPEFLTYFQNEAQLEKSRLLSDRFSAERPKGSFSTLEIQRTEQGDSAMYLCATPGGDTQYFGPGTRLTVL.

The chain uses TRBV5-6 and TRBJ2-1, with 12 bases fitting TRBD2. J gave up 0 bases and V 4 bases, and 8 bases lay outside the gene matches. This CDR3 is built from 18 residues. The germline gives CDR1 SGHDT, CDR2 YYEEEE. The CDR3, as DNA: TGTGCCAGCAGCCCAGGACTAGCGGGAATAAGCTCCTACAATGAGCAGTTCTTC. Its protein product is CASSPGLAGISSYNEQFF.

The chain carries TRBV6-5 and TRBJ2-7, with 8 bases aligning to TRBD1. Trimming took 6 bases from V and 6 from J; bases not matched to a gene: 10. The CDR3 runs 14 residues. Germline V lookup: CDR1 MNHEY, CDR2 SVGAGI. CDR3 DNA: TGTGCCAGCAGACGCGACAGGGGTTTCATCGAGCAGTACTTC. Its protein product is CASRRDRGFIEQYF.

The chain combines TRBV14 with TRBJ1-5, with D unclear. Trimming shortened V by 5 bases and J by 2 bases, and 10 bases separated the two germline ends. CDR3 length: 14 residues. Germline CDR1 is SGHDN and CDR2 is FVKESK. The CDR3 is CASSALGGNQPQHF. The CDR3 DNA is TGTGCCAGCAGCGCTTTAGGAGGCAATCAGCCCCAGCATTTT.